What follows are 8 T cell receptor beta chains derived from one specimen sequenced in a study of blood T cell repertoires in COVID-19. Profiling relied on immunoSEQ multiplex PCR, and the TCRdb table lists in-frame clones only, not all of them. This repertoire shows approximately 69,000 clones, 70% to 85% found once; its top ten account for 10% to 15%. The sequencing input was peripheral blood. Every receptor here comes from a man aged 45-65 years with COVID-19, enrolled during active disease.

This chain joins TRBV10-2 and TRBJ1-2, with D possibly TRBD1 on 5 matching bases. This CDR3 has 15 amino acids. In germline, CDR1 is WSHSY, CDR2 SAAADI. V lost 2 bases and J 8 bases, leaving 18 bases between the germline ends. CDR3 loop: CASSEKSAGQSGYTF. The CDR3 nucleotides are TGCGCCAGCAGTGAGAAATCGGCAGGGCAGAGCGGCTACACCTTC.

This chain uses TRBV5-1 with TRBJ2-1, with TRBD1 matching 7 bases. CDR1 is SGHRS and CDR2 is YFSETQ in the germline V gene. With V trimmed by 1 base and J by 6 bases, 7 bases remained unmatched. The CDR3 length is 15 residues. CDR3 loop: CASSLTGDRANEQFF. The CDR3 nucleotides read TGCGCCAGCAGCTTGACAGGGGATCGTGCCAATGAGCAGTTCTTC.

V gene TRBV4-1 combines with J gene TRBJ1-1; TRBD1 is a possible D gene (6 bases). Trimming cost V 1 base and J 1 base, with 16 bases left between them. CDR1 is MGHRA, CDR2 YSYEKL, per germline. This CDR3 spans 17 amino acids. CDR3: CASSQARTEGANTEAFF. CDR3 coding DNA: TGCGCCAGCAGCCAAGCAAGGACAGAGGGCGCGAACACTGAAGCTTTCTTT.

This clone was detected once. The rearrangement joins TRBV7-9 to TRBJ1-4; unclear D gene. Germline V gene data show CDR1 as SEHNR and CDR2 as FQNEAQ (reference sequence). Between the trimmed V and J ends, which lost 5 bases and 3 bases, there was a span of 13 bases. This CDR3 has 15 residues. The CDR3 here is CASSQRQDPNEKLFF. In nucleotides, the CDR3 is TGTGCCAGCAGCCAAAGACAAGATCCTAATGAAAAACTGTTTTTT.

The rearrangement joins TRBV28 to TRBJ1-5, with D possibly matching TRBD1 (5 bases). The CDR3 spans 16 residues. V was shortened by 7 bases and J by 2 bases, with 18 bases between the two germline ends. Germline CDR1 is MDHEN and CDR2 is SYDVKM. The CDR3: CASTTSGGHRNQPQHF. For the CDR3, the DNA is TGTGCCAGCACCACTTCGGGAGGACATCGCAATCAGCCCCAGCATTTT. Drawing the rest from reference TRBV28 and TRBJ1-5, the complete variable domain is DVKVTQSSRYLVKRTGEKVFLECVQDMDHENMFWYRQDPGLGLRLIYFSYDVKMKEKGDIPEGYSVSREKKERFSLILESASTNQTSMYLCASTTSGGHRNQPQHFGDGTRLSIL.

The chain employs TRBV2 and TRBJ2-5, with TRBD2 matching 13 bases. This CDR3 comprises 17 residues. The J segment lost 4 bases and the V segment lost 6 bases, leaving 11 bases of the junction unmatched. Germline V gene sequence: CDR1 SNHLY, CDR2 FYNNEI. CDR3 bases: TGTGCCAGCAGGAAGACTAGCGGGGGGCTCCCTGGAGAGACCCAGTACTTC. This sequence encodes CASRKTSGGLPGETQYF.

The DNA of the CDR3 is TGTGCCAGCAGTACCGGGACTAGCACCACGAAGACCCAGTACTTC. It translates to CASSTGTSTTKTQYF. V usage is TRBV5-4 and J usage is TRBJ2-5; 9 bases agree with TRBD2. This CDR3 is built from 15 residues. Germline V gene sequence: CDR1 SGHNT, CDR2 YYREEE (reference sequence). Germline trimming cut 5 bases from V and 6 bases from J; bases unmatched to any gene: 11.

The V call is TRBV19, the J call TRBJ2-3; a possible D gene is TRBD1 (5 bases). Germline V gene sequence: CDR1 LNHDA, CDR2 SQIVND (reference sequence). V lost 4 bases and J lost 0, with 23 bases in between. The CDR3 length is 19 residues. The DNA for the CDR3 is TGTGCCAGTAGTAGGGAAGGGGCAGGGTTCCTATCTAGCACAGATACGCAGTATTTT. This gives the protein CASSREGAGFLSSTDTQYF.